The entry that follows covers one T cell receptor (beta chain) sequence. Its antigen remains unidentified. PCR amplification relied on 60 Vbeta primers (plus 13 Jbeta primers). As processed by the authors: Approximately 11 million of the about 80 million unique TCR beta chains counted in a later analysis were shared. Clones were read by immunoSEQ multiplex PCR, and TCRdb kept only the in-frame ones, dropping some. D and trimming were read from the DNA, whereas the V and J calls and clone size are those reported in that table. In the table there are under 110,000 clones, more than 80% of which are singletons. This entry is derived from a study of cytomegalovirus exposure and HLA in healthy donors. Study results and caveats: In an earlier analysis, about 90% or about 30%: the productive usage of most TCR beta V segments.

With V trimmed by 3 bases and J by 0 bases, 3 bases remained unmatched. CDR3 length: 16 residues. Germline lookup yields CDR1 SGHVS and CDR2 FQNEAQ. The TCR originated in a young man in good health and CMV-seronegative. The chain uses TRBV7-8 and TRBJ1-4; 8 bases map to TRBD1. Specimen: PBMCs. The CDR3 sequence is CASSLDRVPTNEKLFF. The CDR3 nucleotides are TGTGCCAGCAGCTTGGACAGGGTCCCAACTAATGAAAAACTGTTTTTT. Based on the CDR3 plus reference TRBV7-8 and TRBJ1-4, the full variable domain is GAGVSQSPRYKVAKRGQDVALRCDPISGHVSLFWYQQALGQGPEFLTYFQNEAQLDKSGLPSDRFFAERPEGSVSTLKIQRTQQEDSAVYLCASSLDRVPTNEKLFFGSGTQLSVL.